This entry lists 24 T cell receptor beta chains sequenced from one sample in a study of blood T cell repertoires in COVID-19. Profiled with immunoSEQ multiplex PCR; TCRdb holds only in-frame clones, not every one. The sample records about 160,000 clones, 80% to 90% being singletons. The sample taken for sequencing was peripheral blood. These receptors were taken from a man between 18 and 29 years old with COVID-19, enrolled during active disease.

Turning to this clone: At one end the junction does not follow the germline gene, possibly because of a read error. This rearrangement joins TRBV28 to TRBJ1-4; D not resolved. CDR3 length: 15 amino acids. Germline CDR1 and CDR2: MDHEN and SYDVKM. The CDR3 sequence is CASNPTPATNEKLLF. CDR3 sequence (DNA): TGTGCCAGCAATCCGACCCCGGCAACTAATGAAAAACTGCTTTTT. Combining the CDR3 with reference TRBV28 and TRBJ1-4 gives the whole variable domain DVKVTQSSRYLVKRTGEKVFLECVQDMDHENMFWYRQDPGLGLRLIYFSYDVKMKEKGDIPEGYSVSREKKERFSLILESASTNQTSMYLCASNPTPATNEKLLFGSGTQLSVL.

This clone occurred once. This chain uses TRBV5-5 with TRBJ2-1; 7 bases line up with TRBD1. The CDR3 totals 15 residues. Germline CDR1 SGHKS, CDR2 YYEKEE (reference sequence). Trimming at V came to 4 bases and at J to 5 bases, leaving 9 bases not matched to a gene. CDR3 nucleotide sequence: TGTGCCAGCAGCGGGGCGACAGGGAATCACAATGAGCAGTTCTTC. Encoded protein: CASSGATGNHNEQFF.

The chain recombines TRBV7-6 with TRBJ1-3; D remains unclear. Trimming stripped 0 bases from V and 0 bases from J, with 3 bases between. Germline values: CDR1 SGHVS, CDR2 FNYEAQ. The length of the CDR3 is 14 residues. The CDR3 reads CASSLALSGNTIYF. The CDR3 region has the DNA TGTGCCAGCAGCTTAGCCCTCTCTGGAAACACCATATATTTT.

This sequence joins TRBV4-1 and TRBJ2-7; 10 bases agree with TRBD1. Trimming took 3 bases from V and 4 from J; bases not matched to a gene: 6. The germline V gene encodes CDR1 MGHRA and CDR2 YSYEKL. CDR3 length: 15 amino acids. CDR3 residues: CASSQGTGEQYEQYF. CDR3 coding DNA: TGCGCCAGCAGCCAGGGGACAGGGGAGCAGTACGAGCAGTACTTC.

The V and J genes are TRBV30 and TRBJ2-1, with 10 bases that match TRBD2. J was trimmed by 6 bases and V by 3 bases; bases with no gene match: 11. Germline loops: CDR1 GTSNPN, CDR2 SVGIG (reference sequence). The CDR3 contains 16 residues. CDR3 nucleotide sequence: TGTGCCTGGAGCCTTCTCCTAGCGGGAGATCTCAATGAGCAGTTCTTC. Protein product: CAWSLLLAGDLNEQFF.

The V call is TRBV6-6, the J call TRBJ1-1; no clear D. This CDR3 comprises 14 residues. Trimming pared 0 bases from V and 6 bases from J, leaving 11 bases between. Germline CDR1 reads MNHNY; CDR2 reads SVGAGI (reference sequence). CDR3 in amino acids: CASSYSGQRAEAFF. The CDR3 coding sequence is TGTGCCAGCAGTTACTCCGGGCAGCGGGCTGAAGCTTTCTTT.

V is TRBV5-1 and J is TRBJ1-1, with D hard to call. The CDR3 sequence is 14 residues long. Trimming took off 5 bases at V and 1 base at J, with 12 bases between the two ends. Germline CDR1 reads SGHRS; CDR2 reads YFSETQ. CDR3 protein: CASSRDGSNTEAFF. CDR3 bases: TGCGCCAGCAGTCGGGATGGGTCGAACACTGAAGCTTTCTTT.

The chain recombines TRBV11-2 with TRBJ2-1; TRBD2 agrees at 10 bases. CDR3 length: 15 residues. V lost 4 bases to trimming and J lost 3 bases; unmatched junction nucleotides: 3. The germline V gene has CDR1 SGHAT and CDR2 FQNNGV. The CDR3 nucleotides are TGTGCCAGCAGCTCCCTAGCGGGAGACTACAATGAGCAGTTCTTC. Translating it yields CASSSLAGDYNEQFF.

The chain links TRBV9 to TRBJ1-1, with D maybe TRBD1 (5 bases). This CDR3 comprises 14 residues. The V gene lost 4 bases and the J gene lost 4 bases, with 14 bases spanning the gap. The germline gives CDR1 SGDLS, CDR2 YYNGEE. This chain's CDR3 is CASSPPAGRTEAFF. In nucleotides, the CDR3 is TGTGCCAGCAGCCCCCCCGCAGGGCGCACTGAAGCTTTCTTT.

The chain is built from TRBV4-3 and TRBJ2-1, with D possibly matching TRBD1 (6 bases). Germline values: CDR1 LGHNA, CDR2 YSLEER. The length of the CDR3 is 15 residues. V shed 4 bases and J shed 9 bases, with 19 bases lying between them. The CDR3 spells CASSPRQVRLAEQFF. The CDR3 coding sequence is TGCGCCAGCAGCCCCCGACAGGTTAGGCTTGCTGAGCAGTTCTTC.

V and J are TRBV29-1 and TRBJ1-1; D unresolved. The CDR3 has 10 residues. CDR1 is SQVTM and CDR2 is ANQGSEA in the germline V gene. V was cut by 2 bases and J by 7 bases, with 5 bases left in between. The CDR3 DNA follows: TGCAGCGTTGAACAGGTTGAAGCTTTCTTT. It codes for CSVEQVEAFF.

This chain connects TRBV20-1 to TRBJ2-1; D unresolved. Germline V gene lookup returns CDR1 DFQATT and CDR2 SNEGSKA (reference sequence). The CDR3 is 11 residues long. Trimming took 5 bases from V and 3 from J, leaving 5 bases between them. The CDR3: CSAFYYNEQFF. CDR3 in DNA: TGCAGTGCTTTCTACTACAATGAGCAGTTCTTC.

The chain recombines TRBV28 with TRBJ2-1; 7 nucleotides line up with TRBD2. V dropped 4 bases and J dropped 5; count of bases not matched to a gene: 5. The CDR3 is 14 amino acids. Germline lookup yields CDR1 MDHEN and CDR2 SYDVKM. CDR3 protein: CASSSTGTNNEQFF. The DNA of the CDR3 is TGTGCCAGCAGTTCTACCGGGACTAACAATGAGCAGTTCTTC.

This clone was observed a few times. The V gene is TRBV27, the J gene TRBJ2-1; D is unresolved. The V gene's germline CDR1 is MNHEY and CDR2 SMNVEV (reference sequence). V gave up 6 bases and J gave up 0 bases, with 9 bases separating them. There are 14 residues in the CDR3. The CDR3 loop reads CASRERSSYNEQFF. CDR3 bases: TGTGCCAGCAGGGAGAGGAGCTCCTACAATGAGCAGTTCTTC.

The gene calls are TRBV28 and TRBJ1-2, with D possibly being TRBD1 (5 bases). The ends were cut back, 5 bases at V and 8 bases at J, with 21 bases in the middle. Germline values: CDR1 MDHEN, CDR2 SYDVKM. CDR3 length: 15 residues. CDR3 sequence reads: CASSLAAGGREGYTF. For the CDR3, the DNA is TGTGCCAGCAGTCTCGCCGCGGGGGGAAGGGAAGGCTACACCTTC.

On this clone: This same CDR3 is encoded by further DNA sequences in the sample. V gene TRBV19 combines with J gene TRBJ2-7, with 9 bases that match TRBD1. The CDR3 contains 14 residues. Unmatched junction bases numbered 4, after V lost 3 bases and J lost 4 bases. In germline, CDR1 is LNHDA, CDR2 SQIVND (reference sequence). CDR3 in amino acids: CASSITGGSYEQYF. The DNA for the CDR3 is TGTGCCAGTAGTATCACAGGGGGCTCGTACGAGCAGTACTTC.

This chain connects TRBV5-5 to TRBJ2-5; TRBD2 matches at 10 bases. J was trimmed by 4 bases and V by 3 bases; bases with no gene match: 3. The CDR3 extends over 14 amino acids. Germline CDR1 is SGHKS and CDR2 is YYEKEE (reference sequence). The chain's CDR3 is CASSSLAGGETQYF. CDR3 coding DNA: TGTGCCAGCAGCTCGTTAGCGGGGGGAGAGACCCAGTACTTC.

About this clone: Mismatch with germline at one junction end may stem from a read error. CDR3: CVSSNDRGEANVLTF. CDR3 sequence (DNA): TGCGTCAGCAGCAACGACAGGGGAGAGGCCAACGTCCTGACTTTC. The chain couples TRBV5-1 to TRBJ2-6; 8 bases agree with TRBD1. CDR1 is SGHRS and CDR2 is YFSETQ in the germline V gene. This CDR3 has 15 residues.

The chain joins TRBV29-1 to TRBJ2-5; no firm D call. V was trimmed by 1 base and J by 6 bases, leaving 6 bases between them. This CDR3 is built from 11 residues. From germline, CDR1 is SQVTM and CDR2 ANQGSEA. In nucleotides, the CDR3 is TGCAGCGTTGAAGCGGTTCAGACCCAGTACTTC. Protein product: CSVEAVQTQYF.

This chain links TRBV7-3 with TRBJ1-5; D remains unclear. V lost 5 bases to trimming and J lost 7 bases, with 12 bases between them. There are 13 residues in the CDR3. Germline CDR1 reads SGHTA; CDR2 reads FQGTGA. CDR3: CASSPAAGQPQHF. DNA of the CDR3: TGTGCCAGCAGCCCAGCCGCAGGACAGCCCCAGCATTTT. Filled out from reference TRBV7-3 and TRBJ1-5, the complete variable domain reads GAGVSQTPSNKVTEKGKYVELRCDPISGHTALYWYRQSLGQGPEFLIYFQGTGAADDSGLPNDRFFAVRPEGSVSTLKIQRTERGDSAVYLCASSPAAGQPQHFGDGTRLSIL.

The CDR3 sequence: CASSLGQGAGQPQHF. The DNA of the CDR3 is TGTGCCAGTAGTCTCGGACAGGGGGCAGGTCAGCCCCAGCATTTT. The chain carries TRBV19 and TRBJ1-5, with TRBD1 matching 11 bases. With 5 bases clipped from V and 6 bases from J, the junction kept 6 bases outside the gene matches. In germline, CDR1 is LNHDA, CDR2 SQIVND (reference sequence). The CDR3 extends over 15 amino acids.

The J gene is TRBJ1-4, the V gene TRBV5-1, with no clear D. The CDR3 extends over 14 amino acids. Trimming took 7 bases from V and 0 from J, leaving 10 bases between them. Germline V lookup: CDR1 SGHRS, CDR2 YFSETQ. The CDR3 DNA is TGCGCCAGCTCTGACACTGCAACTAATGAAAAACTGTTTTTT. Protein: CASSDTATNEKLFF.

The rearrangement joins TRBV11-3 to TRBJ2-7; D is possibly TRBD1 (6 bases). Trimming stripped 1 base from V and 6 bases from J, with 10 bases between. The CDR3 spans 13 residues. Per the germline V gene, CDR1 is SGHNT and CDR2 is YENEEA. In DNA, the CDR3 is TGTGCCAGCAGCTTAGTCCCCAGGGGCGAGCAGTACTTC. Translated, it gives CASSLVPRGEQYF. Supplemented by reference TRBV11-3 and TRBJ2-7, the full variable domain reads EAGVVQSPRYKIIEKKQPVAFWCNPISGHNTLYWYLQNLGQGPELLIRYENEEAVDDSQLPKDRFSAERLKGVDSTLKIQPAELGDSAVYLCASSLVPRGEQYFGPGTRLTVT.

This clone was counted once. The chain joins TRBV29-1 to TRBJ2-1, with D unresolved. Deletions cut 4 bases from V and 5 bases from J, with 12 bases between. The CDR3 is 13 amino acids. Germline CDR1 and CDR2: SQVTM and ANQGSEA. The CDR3 reads CSVGSWQNNEQFF. The CDR3 coding sequence is TGCAGCGTTGGCAGTTGGCAGAACAATGAGCAGTTCTTC.